Below, 8 T cell receptor beta chains from the same sample are listed, as sequenced in a study of shared clonotypes between healthy human individuals. Measured with immunoSEQ multiplex PCR; TCRdb has only the in-frame clones, and not every one. The sample lists about 730,000 clones, over 55% occurring once. Sequenced material: memory CD4+ T cells sorted from blood. Subset denoted: CD45RA-negative fraction. Receptors were obtained from a woman in her 30s in good health.

This clone occurred once. CDR3 sequence: CASSLSRGNNEQFF. The CDR3 DNA is TGTGCCAGCAGCTTATCGAGAGGGAACAATGAGCAGTTCTTC. V is TRBV11-2 and J is TRBJ2-1, with TRBD2 as a possible D gene (5 bases). With 2 bases removed from V and 5 bases from J, the gap between germline ends came to 10 bases. This CDR3 spans 14 amino acids. Germline values: CDR1 SGHAT, CDR2 FQNNGV.

The genes are TRBV5-1 and TRBJ1-2; D uncertain. V dropped 4 bases and J dropped 4 bases, with 17 bases sitting between them. CDR3 length: 15 amino acids. Germline V CDR1 and CDR2: SGHRS, YFSETQ. The CDR3 reads CASSLDGSMSYGYTF. The CDR3 nucleotides read TGCGCCAGCAGCCTGGATGGCAGTATGAGCTATGGCTACACCTTC.

The rearrangement uses TRBV5-1 and TRBJ2-3; 7 bases match TRBD1. The CDR3 loop spans 14 amino acids. Trimming at V came to 9 bases and at J to 3 bases, leaving 10 bases not matched to a gene. Germline CDR1 SGHRS, CDR2 YFSETQ. CDR3 sequence reads: CATQLGQVTDTQYF. The DNA for the CDR3 is TGCGCCACCCAACTAGGACAGGTTACAGATACGCAGTATTTT. The full variable domain, rest sourced from reference TRBV5-1 and TRBJ2-3, is KAGVTQTPRYLIKTRGQQVTLSCSPISGHRSVSWYQQTPGQGLQFLFEYFSETQRNKGNFPGRFSGRQFSNSRSEMNVSTLELGDSALYLCATQLGQVTDTQYFGPGTRLTVL.

The chain combines TRBV5-1 with TRBJ2-3, with 13 bases aligning to TRBD2. This CDR3 is 22 amino acids long. Trimming took 3 bases from V and 6 from J; bases not matched to a gene: 25. From germline, CDR1 is SGHRS and CDR2 YFSETQ. CDR3 in amino acids: CASSYPPGQLITGTSGIDTQYF. CDR3 DNA: TGCGCCAGCAGCTACCCGCCGGGACAGCTTATCACCGGGACTAGCGGGATTGATACGCAGTATTTT.

The CDR3 sequence is CSGGTVPNYGYTF. The CDR3 DNA reads as TGCAGCGGTGGGACGGTCCCTAACTATGGCTACACCTTC. V and J are TRBV29-1 and TRBJ1-2, with a tentative D call TRBD1 (5 bases). Trimming shortened V by 7 bases and J by 0 bases, and 12 bases separated the two germline ends. CDR3 length: 13 residues. Germline loops: CDR1 SQVTM, CDR2 ANQGSEA.

This clone was observed a handful of times. The genes are TRBV28 and TRBJ2-7, with D perhaps TRBD2 (5 bases). This CDR3 region has 15 residues. Trimming left V 1 base short and J 1 base short, with 11 bases between. CDR1 and CDR2 (germline): MDHEN, SYDVKM. The CDR3 is CASSLLGRVSYEQYF. CDR3 nucleotides: TGTGCCAGCAGTTTATTAGGGCGGGTATCCTACGAGCAGTACTTC.

The rearrangement joins TRBV28 to TRBJ1-5; D possibly corresponds to TRBD1 (6 bases). The CDR3 extends over 15 amino acids. CDR1 and CDR2 (germline): MDHEN, SYDVKM. V gave up 3 bases and J gave up 1 base, with 10 bases separating them. CDR3 DNA sequence: TGTGCCAGCAGTTTTGGGGGGGCAAGCAATCAGCCCCAGCATTTT. It is translated as CASSFGGASNQPQHF.

The chain carries TRBV7-2 and TRBJ2-7, with TRBD2 matching 13 bases. The germline gives CDR1 SGHTA, CDR2 FQGNSA. This CDR3 contains 18 residues. The trim removed 1 base at V and 2 bases at J, leaving 8 bases unmatched. The CDR3 region is CASSLETTGLAGAYEQYF. The CDR3 bases are TGTGCCAGCAGCTTAGAGACCACCGGACTAGCGGGGGCCTACGAGCAGTACTTC.